The text below deals with one T cell receptor beta chain. What it binds is unknown. The data were taken from a study of cytomegalovirus exposure and HLA in healthy donors. Looking at the study overall: Of a few hundred genotyped donors, roughly 81% grouped in the Caucasian-associated ancestry cluster.

Broader study findings: Based on reports, TCR beta sequences accurately predicted HLA-A and HLA-B alleles for most subjects. A highly shared variant cluster was judged a likely technical artifact.

There are 15 residues in the CDR3. CDR1 and CDR2 from the germline V gene are LGHNA and YNFKEQ. J was trimmed by 9 bases and V by 3 bases; bases with no gene match: 5. Vbeta (60) and Jbeta (13) primers were used in the PCR. Produced via immunoSEQ multiplex PCR; TCRdb's table is partial and in-frame only. The data hold 150,000 to 200,000 clones, with roughly 71% observed a single time. The receptor's source is a woman aged 45-60 years in good health and CMV-seropositive. V gene TRBV4-2 combines with J gene TRBJ2-3; the match to TRBD2 covers 14 bases. Sequenced sample: PBMCs. CDR3 amino acids: CASSHRLAGGRTQYF. CDR3 DNA sequence: TGTGCCAGCAGCCACCGACTAGCGGGGGGGCGCACGCAGTATTTT.